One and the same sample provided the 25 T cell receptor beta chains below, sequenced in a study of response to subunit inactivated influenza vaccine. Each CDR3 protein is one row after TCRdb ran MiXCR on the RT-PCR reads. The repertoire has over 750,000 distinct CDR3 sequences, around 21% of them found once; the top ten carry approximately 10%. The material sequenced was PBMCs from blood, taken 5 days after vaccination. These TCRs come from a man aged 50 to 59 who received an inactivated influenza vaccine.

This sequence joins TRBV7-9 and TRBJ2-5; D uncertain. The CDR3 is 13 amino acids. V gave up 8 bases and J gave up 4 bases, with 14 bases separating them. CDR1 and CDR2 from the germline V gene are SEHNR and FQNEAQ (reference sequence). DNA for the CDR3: TGTGCCAGCGGGCTCGGGTTGCGAGAGACCCAGTACTTC. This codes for CASGLGLRETQYF.

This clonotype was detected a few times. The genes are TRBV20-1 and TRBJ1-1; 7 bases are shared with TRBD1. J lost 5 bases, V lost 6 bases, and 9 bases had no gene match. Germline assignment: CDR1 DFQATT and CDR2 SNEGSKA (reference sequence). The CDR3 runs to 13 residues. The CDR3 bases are TGCAGTGCAATAGACAGGGTGCAAACTGAAGCTTTCTTT. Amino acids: CSAIDRVQTEAFF.

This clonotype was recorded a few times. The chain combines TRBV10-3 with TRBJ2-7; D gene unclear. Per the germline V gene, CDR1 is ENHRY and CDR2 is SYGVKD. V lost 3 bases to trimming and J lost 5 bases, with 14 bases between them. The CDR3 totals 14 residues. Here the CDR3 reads CAISDPRLDDEQYF. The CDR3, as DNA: TGTGCCATCAGTGACCCTCGGTTGGACGACGAGCAGTACTTC.

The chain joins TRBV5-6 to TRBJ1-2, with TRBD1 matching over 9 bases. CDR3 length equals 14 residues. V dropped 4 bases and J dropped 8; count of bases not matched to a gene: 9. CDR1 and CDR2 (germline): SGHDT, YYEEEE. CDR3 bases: TGTGCCAGCAGCGAAGCCGGGACAGGGAGAGGCTACACCTTC. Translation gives CASSEAGTGRGYTF.

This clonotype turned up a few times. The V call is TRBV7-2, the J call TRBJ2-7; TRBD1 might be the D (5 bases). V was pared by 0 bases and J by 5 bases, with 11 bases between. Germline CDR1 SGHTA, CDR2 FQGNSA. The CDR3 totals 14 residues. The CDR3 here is CASSLAAGKDEQYF. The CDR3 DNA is TGTGCCAGCAGCTTAGCAGCAGGGAAAGACGAGCAGTACTTC.

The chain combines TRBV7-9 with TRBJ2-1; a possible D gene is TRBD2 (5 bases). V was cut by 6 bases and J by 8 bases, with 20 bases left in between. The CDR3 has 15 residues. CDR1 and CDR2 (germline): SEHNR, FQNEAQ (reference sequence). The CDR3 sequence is CASRPTRLARDEQFF. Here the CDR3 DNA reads TGTGCCAGCAGACCCACTAGGTTGGCGAGGGATGAGCAGTTCTTC.

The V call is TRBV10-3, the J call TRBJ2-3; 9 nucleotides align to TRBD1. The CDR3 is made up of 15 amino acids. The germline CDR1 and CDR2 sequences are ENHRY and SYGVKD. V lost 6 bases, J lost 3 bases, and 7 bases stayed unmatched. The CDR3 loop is CAISKDRGETDTQYF. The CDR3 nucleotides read TGTGCCATCAGCAAAGACAGGGGGGAGACAGATACGCAGTATTTT.

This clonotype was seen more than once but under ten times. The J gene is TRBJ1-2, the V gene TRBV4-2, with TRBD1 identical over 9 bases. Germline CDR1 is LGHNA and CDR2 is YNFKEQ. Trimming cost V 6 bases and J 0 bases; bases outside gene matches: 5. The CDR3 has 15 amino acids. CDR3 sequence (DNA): TGTGCCAGCAGATTCCGGGACAGGGCTAACTATGGCTACACCTTC. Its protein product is CASRFRDRANYGYTF.

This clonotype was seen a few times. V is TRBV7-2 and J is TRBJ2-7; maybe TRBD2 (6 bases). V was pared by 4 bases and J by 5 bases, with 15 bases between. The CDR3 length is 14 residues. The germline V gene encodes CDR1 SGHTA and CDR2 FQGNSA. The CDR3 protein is CASSSGGLPNEQYF. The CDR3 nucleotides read TGTGCCAGCAGCTCCGGGGGTCTCCCCAACGAGCAGTACTTC.

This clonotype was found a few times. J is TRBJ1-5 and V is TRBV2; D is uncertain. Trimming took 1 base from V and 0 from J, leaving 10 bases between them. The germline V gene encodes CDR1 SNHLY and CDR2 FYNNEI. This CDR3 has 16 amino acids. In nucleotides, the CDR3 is TGTGCCAGCAGTGAAGGCGTGGGTTATAGCAATCAGCCCCAGCATTTT. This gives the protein CASSEGVGYSNQPQHF. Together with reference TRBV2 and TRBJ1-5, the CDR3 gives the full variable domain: EPEVTQTPSHQVTQMGQEVILRCVPISNHLYFYWYRQILGQKVEFLVSFYNNEISEKSEIFDDQFSVERPDGSNFTLKIRSTKLEDSAMYFCASSEGVGYSNQPQHFGDGTRLSIL.

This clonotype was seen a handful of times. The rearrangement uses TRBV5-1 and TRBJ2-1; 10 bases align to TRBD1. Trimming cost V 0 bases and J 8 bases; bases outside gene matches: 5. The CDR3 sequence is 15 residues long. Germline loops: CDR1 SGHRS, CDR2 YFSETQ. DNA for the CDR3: TGCGCCAGCAGCTTGGCGGGACAGGGGATTGATGAGCAGTTCTTC. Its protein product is CASSLAGQGIDEQFF.

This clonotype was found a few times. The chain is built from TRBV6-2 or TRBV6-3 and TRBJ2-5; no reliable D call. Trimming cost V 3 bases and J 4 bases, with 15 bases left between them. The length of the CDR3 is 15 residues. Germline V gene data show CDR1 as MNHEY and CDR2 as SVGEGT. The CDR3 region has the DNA TGTGCCAGCAGTTATCCGGGCATATCCAGAGAGACCCAGTACTTC. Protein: CASSYPGISRETQYF.

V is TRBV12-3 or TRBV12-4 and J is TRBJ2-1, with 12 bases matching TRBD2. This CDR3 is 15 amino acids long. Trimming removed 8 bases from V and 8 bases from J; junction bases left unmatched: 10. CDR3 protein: CASRSRLAGVYEQFF. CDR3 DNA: TGTGCCAGCCGTAGCAGACTAGCGGGGGTCTATGAGCAGTTCTTC.

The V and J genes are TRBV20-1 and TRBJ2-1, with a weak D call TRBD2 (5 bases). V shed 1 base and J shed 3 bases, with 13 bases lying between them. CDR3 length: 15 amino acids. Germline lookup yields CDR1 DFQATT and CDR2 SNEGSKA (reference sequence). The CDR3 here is CSARVRGVVYNEQFF. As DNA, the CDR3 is TGCAGTGCTAGAGTTCGGGGTGTCGTCTACAATGAGCAGTTCTTC.

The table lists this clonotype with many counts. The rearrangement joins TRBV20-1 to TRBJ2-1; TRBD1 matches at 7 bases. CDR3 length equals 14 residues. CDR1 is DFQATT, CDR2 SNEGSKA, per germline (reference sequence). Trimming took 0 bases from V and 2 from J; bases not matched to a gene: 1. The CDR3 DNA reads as TGCAGTGCTAGAGAGGGACAGACCTACAATGAGCAGTTCTTC. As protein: CSAREGQTYNEQFF.

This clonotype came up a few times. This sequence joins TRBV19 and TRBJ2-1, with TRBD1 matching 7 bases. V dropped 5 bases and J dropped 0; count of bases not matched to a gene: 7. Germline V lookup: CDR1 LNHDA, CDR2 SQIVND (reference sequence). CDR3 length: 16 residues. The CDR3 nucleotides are TGTGCCAGTAGTCCCCGGACAGGCCGCTCCTACAATGAGCAGTTCTTC. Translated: CASSPRTGRSYNEQFF.

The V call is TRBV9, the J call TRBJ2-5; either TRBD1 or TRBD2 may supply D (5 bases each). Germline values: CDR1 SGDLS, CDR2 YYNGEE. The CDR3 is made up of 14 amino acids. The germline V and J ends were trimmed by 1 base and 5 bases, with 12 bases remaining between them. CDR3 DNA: TGTGCCAGCAGCGTACGTGGGGGTCTGGAGACCCAGTACTTC. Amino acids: CASSVRGGLETQYF.

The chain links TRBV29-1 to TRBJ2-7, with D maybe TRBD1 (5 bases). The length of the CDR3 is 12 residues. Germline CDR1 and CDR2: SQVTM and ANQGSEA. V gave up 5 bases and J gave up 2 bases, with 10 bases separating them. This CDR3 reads CSVQGNTYEQYF. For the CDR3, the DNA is TGCAGCGTTCAGGGTAATACCTACGAGCAGTACTTC.

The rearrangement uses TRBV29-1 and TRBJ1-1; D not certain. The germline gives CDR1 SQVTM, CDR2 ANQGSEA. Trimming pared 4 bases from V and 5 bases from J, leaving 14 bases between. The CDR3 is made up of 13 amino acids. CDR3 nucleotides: TGCAGCGTTGGAGGGTCGGGAAGGACTGAAGCTTTCTTT. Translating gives CSVGGSGRTEAFF.

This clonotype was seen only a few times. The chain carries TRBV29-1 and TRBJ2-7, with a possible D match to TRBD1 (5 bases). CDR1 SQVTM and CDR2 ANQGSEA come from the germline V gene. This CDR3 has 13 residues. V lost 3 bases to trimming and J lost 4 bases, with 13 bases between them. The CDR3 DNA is TGCAGCGTTGACGCTGGGGCCCGTTACGAGCAGTACTTC. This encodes CSVDAGARYEQYF.

CDR3 nucleotides: TGTGCCAGCAGCTTAGGTCTCCTAGCGCTAAGCACAGATACGCAGTATTTT. It is translated as CASSLGLLALSTDTQYF. The chain couples TRBV11-2 to TRBJ2-3; a possible D gene is TRBD2 (6 bases). V was pared by 1 base and J by 0 bases, with 14 bases between. Germline values: CDR1 SGHAT, CDR2 FQNNGV. This CDR3 has 17 residues.

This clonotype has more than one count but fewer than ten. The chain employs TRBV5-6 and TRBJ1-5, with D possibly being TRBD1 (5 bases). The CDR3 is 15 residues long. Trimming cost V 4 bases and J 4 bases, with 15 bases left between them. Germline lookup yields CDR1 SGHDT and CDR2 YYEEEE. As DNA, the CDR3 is TGTGCCAGCAGCGCGGGACGATGGCTGAATCAGCCCCAGCATTTT. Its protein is CASSAGRWLNQPQHF.

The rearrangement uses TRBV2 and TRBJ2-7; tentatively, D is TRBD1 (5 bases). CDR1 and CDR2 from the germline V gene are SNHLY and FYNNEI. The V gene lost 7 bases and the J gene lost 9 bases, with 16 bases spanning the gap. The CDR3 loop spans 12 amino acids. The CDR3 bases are TGTGCCAGCAATCCCCAAAGGGGCAGGCAGTACTTC. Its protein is CASNPQRGRQYF.

CDR3 amino acids: CASSFLISPGGGNPGTQYF. DNA of the CDR3: TGTGCCAGCAGTTTTTTGATAAGTCCCGGGGGCGGGAACCCCGGGACCCAGTACTTC. The chain links TRBV28 to TRBJ2-5; D possibly matches TRBD1 or TRBD2 (6 bases each). The germline gives CDR1 MDHEN, CDR2 SYDVKM. The CDR3 contains 19 residues. Trimming cost V 3 bases and J 7 bases, with 30 bases left between them.

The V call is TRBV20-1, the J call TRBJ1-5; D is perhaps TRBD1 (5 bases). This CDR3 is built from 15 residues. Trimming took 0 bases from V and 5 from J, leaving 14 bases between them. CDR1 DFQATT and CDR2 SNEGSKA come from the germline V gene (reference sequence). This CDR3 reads CSARDYRRTYQPQHF. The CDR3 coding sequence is TGCAGTGCTAGAGATTATCGCAGGACATATCAGCCCCAGCATTTT.